One and the same sample provided the 22 T cell receptor beta chains below, sequenced in a study of T cell changes during pregnancy in multiple sclerosis. Clones were read by immunoSEQ multiplex PCR, and TCRdb kept only the in-frame ones, dropping some. The profile covers about 36,000 clones, with about 90% appearing a single time and 0.47% taken by the ten largest. Sequencing was performed on CD4+ T cells from peripheral blood mononuclear cells, taken after pregnancy. The receptors were sampled from a female donor with multiple sclerosis, enrolled in a pregnancy study.

The chain links TRBV18 to TRBJ1-2; a weak D match, TRBD1 (5 bases). The CDR3 runs to 16 residues. Germline V CDR1 and CDR2: KGHSH, LQKENI. The V and J ends lost 2 bases and 6 bases respectively, with 19 bases between them. In nucleotides, the CDR3 is TGTGCCAGCTCACCAGAGATGTTGAGTCAGGGTGATGGCTACACCTTC. This translates into CASSPEMLSQGDGYTF.

The CDR3 spells CASSVEARAYEQYF. CDR3 DNA: TGTGCCAGCAGCGTAGAAGCGCGTGCCTACGAGCAGTACTTC. The V call is TRBV9, the J call TRBJ2-7; unclear D gene. CDR1 and CDR2 from the germline V gene are SGDLS and YYNGEE. The length of the CDR3 is 14 residues. V lost 0 bases and J lost 2, with 9 bases in between.

V gene TRBV5-1 combines with J gene TRBJ1-3; D uncertain. Per germline, CDR1 SGHRS and CDR2 YFSETQ. CDR3 length: 14 residues. Between the trimmed V and J ends, which lost 0 bases and 3 bases, there was a span of 7 bases. CDR3 sequence reads: CASSLAGYGNTIYF. CDR3 sequence (DNA): TGCGCCAGCAGCTTGGCGGGGTATGGAAACACCATATATTTT.

The rearrangement links TRBV6-6 to TRBJ2-2; D is unresolved. CDR1 MNHNY and CDR2 SVGAGI come from the germline V gene (reference sequence). The CDR3 has 13 residues. The ends were cut back, 9 bases at V and 8 bases at J, with 16 bases in the middle. The CDR3 here is CASSRSRVGELFF. Written as DNA, the CDR3 is TGTGCCAGTTCGAGGTCACGGGTAGGGGAGCTGTTTTTT.

The chain has TRBV2 and TRBJ1-5, with D tentatively TRBD1 (6 bases). The CDR3 covers 14 residues. The V gene lost 2 bases and the J gene lost 1 base, with 6 bases spanning the gap. CDR1 is SNHLY and CDR2 is FYNNEI in the germline V gene. CDR3 residues: CASSEQGSNQPQHF. Here the CDR3 DNA reads TGTGCCAGCAGTGAACAGGGGAGCAATCAGCCCCAGCATTTT.

The chain employs TRBV15 and TRBJ2-5; TRBD2 matches 7 bases. The junction had 5 bases not matched to a gene; V was cut back by 5 bases and J by 5 bases. Germline lookup yields CDR1 LNHNV and CDR2 YYDKDF (reference sequence). This CDR3 has 13 amino acids. CDR3 coding DNA: TGTGCCACCAGCCGTCGACTAGCCGAGACCCAGTACTTC. It yields the protein CATSRRLAETQYF.

The chain combines TRBV9 with TRBJ1-3; TRBD1 aligns across 7 bases. This CDR3 is built from 14 residues. After removal of 3 bases from V and 0 bases from J, the junction contained 0 bases not matched to a gene. CDR1 and CDR2 (germline): SGDLS, YYNGEE. CDR3 loop: CASSGQGSGNTIYF. CDR3 nucleotide sequence: TGTGCCAGCAGCGGACAGGGCTCTGGAAACACCATATATTTT.

Comment on this clone: At one boundary the junction diverges from the germline segment, which might be a read error. The chain has TRBV10-3 and TRBJ2-7; 9 nucleotides line up with TRBD1. The CDR3 runs 15 residues. CDR1 and CDR2 from the germline V gene are ENHRY and SYGVKD. CDR3 sequence (DNA): TGTGCCATCAGTGAAGGGACAGGGAAAAGCTACGGGCAGTACTTC. Translated: CAISEGTGKSYGQYF.

This chain joins TRBV27 and TRBJ2-2; D remains unclear. Looked up from germline, CDR1 is MNHEY and CDR2 is SMNVEV (reference sequence). V was pared by 5 bases and J by 1 base, with 8 bases between. The CDR3 is 14 residues long. As DNA, the CDR3 is TGTGCCAGCAGTAGTCGCGGGAACACCGGGGAGCTGTTTTTT. This codes for CASSSRGNTGELFF.

The chain combines TRBV18 with TRBJ2-7; tentatively, D is TRBD1 (5 bases). V lost 6 bases, J lost 2 bases, and 20 bases lay in between. This CDR3 contains 16 residues. CDR1 and CDR2 (germline): KGHSH, LQKENI. CDR3: CASSQGAGISTYEQYF. The DNA of the CDR3 is TGTGCCAGCTCCCAGGGCGCTGGAATCAGCACCTACGAGCAGTACTTC.

This chain uses TRBV18 with TRBJ1-1; 9 bases match TRBD1. Per germline, CDR1 KGHSH and CDR2 LQKENI. V trimming: 6 bases; J trimming: 5 bases; junction bases outside the gene matches: 7. CDR3 size: 14 residues. The CDR3 sequence is CASSPDRGRTEAFF. The CDR3 nucleotides read TGTGCCAGCTCGCCGGACAGGGGAAGAACTGAAGCTTTCTTT. The full variable domain, rest sourced from reference TRBV18 and TRBJ1-1, is NAGVMQNPRHLVRRRGQEARLRCSPMKGHSHVYWYRQLPEEGLKFMVYLQKENIIDESGMPKERFSAEFPKEGPSILRIQQVVRGDSAAYFCASSPDRGRTEAFFGQGTRLTVV.

The chain employs TRBV10-3 and TRBJ2-2; TRBD1 is a possible D gene (6 bases). Germline V gene sequence: CDR1 ENHRY, CDR2 SYGVKD. Trimming took off 3 bases at V and 7 bases at J, with 12 bases between the two ends. The CDR3 extends over 14 amino acids. The CDR3 nucleotides read TGTGCCATCAGTGAACAGGGTTTAGTCGGGGAGCTGTTTTTT. It translates to CAISEQGLVGELFF.

The V and J genes are TRBV27 and TRBJ2-3, with a weak D call TRBD2 (6 bases). V was cut by 2 bases and J by 3 bases, with 12 bases left in between. CDR1 is MNHEY and CDR2 is SMNVEV in the germline V gene (reference sequence). The CDR3 is made up of 15 amino acids. This CDR3 reads CASSLTSSSTDTQYF. CDR3 bases: TGTGCCAGCAGTTTAACTAGCAGCTCGACAGATACGCAGTATTTT.

The chain carries TRBV4-2 and TRBJ1-2, with D possibly being TRBD1 (6 bases). The CDR3 has 14 amino acids. Germline V gives CDR1 LGHNA, CDR2 YNFKEQ. V was pared by 4 bases and J by 0 bases, with 9 bases between. The CDR3: CASSRDMTNYGYTF. In nucleotides, the CDR3 is TGTGCCAGCAGCCGGGACATGACTAACTATGGCTACACCTTC.

This clone was seen only once. The V call is TRBV6-5, the J call TRBJ2-7, with 11 bases that match TRBD1. Germline CDR1 reads MNHEY; CDR2 reads SVGAGI. The V segment lost 5 bases and the J segment 2 bases; nucleotides outside the gene matches: 5. There are 15 residues in the CDR3. In DNA form, the CDR3 reads TGTGCCAGCAGTACCCGGACAGGGGGCCCCTACGAGCAGTACTTC. This codes for CASSTRTGGPYEQYF.

The gene calls are TRBV4-3 and TRBJ2-3; D is possibly TRBD1 (6 bases). V was cut by 1 base and J by 6 bases, with 11 bases left in between. This CDR3 is 14 amino acids long. Germline loops: CDR1 LGHNA, CDR2 YSLEER. The CDR3, as DNA: TGCGCCAGCAGCCAAGGCAGGGGCGGGGATACGCAGTATTTT. It encodes CASSQGRGGDTQYF.

The chain is built from TRBV4-1 and TRBJ1-1; the match to TRBD1 covers 11 bases. The CDR3 sequence is 15 residues long. Trimming took 3 bases from V and 3 from J; bases not matched to a gene: 3. Germline assignment: CDR1 MGHRA and CDR2 YSYEKL. The CDR3 coding sequence is TGCGCCAGCAGCCACGGACAGGGGGCCTACACTGAAGCTTTCTTT. Translating gives CASSHGQGAYTEAFF.

This chain connects TRBV5-5 to TRBJ1-6; D is ambiguous. Germline-derived CDR1 and CDR2 are SGHKS and YYEKEE (reference sequence). V dropped 1 base and J dropped 5 bases, with 13 bases sitting between them. CDR3 length equals 16 residues. This CDR3 is CASSLTLGRHNSPLHF. CDR3 coding DNA: TGTGCCAGCAGCTTGACCCTGGGCCGGCATAATTCACCCCTCCACTTT.

J is TRBJ1-5 and V is TRBV28, with D tentatively TRBD1 (6 bases). The V gene lost 7 bases and the J gene lost 0 bases, with 19 bases spanning the gap. Germline loops: CDR1 MDHEN, CDR2 SYDVKM. CDR3 length: 17 residues. The CDR3 loop reads CASIIRQGRGSNQPQHF. CDR3 nucleotide sequence: TGTGCCAGCATCATTCGTCAGGGGAGGGGTAGCAATCAGCCCCAGCATTTT.

The rearrangement joins TRBV7-7 to TRBJ2-3; tentative D call: TRBD1 (6 bases). The CDR3 covers 16 residues. The germline V gene has CDR1 SSHAT and CDR2 FNYEAQ (reference sequence). Deletions cut 1 base from V and 0 bases from J, with 11 bases between. The CDR3 nucleotides are TGTGCCAGCAGCTTAGGCACAGGGTTTAGCACAGATACGCAGTATTTT. Translated: CASSLGTGFSTDTQYF.

V and J are TRBV7-2 and TRBJ2-1; 8 bases map to TRBD1. The germline V gene encodes CDR1 SGHTA and CDR2 FQGNSA. Trimming cost V 6 bases and J 5 bases; bases outside gene matches: 6. This CDR3 is 14 amino acids long. The CDR3 nucleotides are TGTGCCAGCAGTCTCACAGGGGGTGACAATGAGCAGTTCTTC. Translation: CASSLTGGDNEQFF.

The chain is built from TRBV7-9 and TRBJ2-3, with D maybe TRBD1 (6 bases). Germline V gene lookup returns CDR1 SEHNR and CDR2 FQNEAQ (reference sequence). The length of the CDR3 is 12 residues. Trimming stripped 7 bases from V and 8 bases from J, with 13 bases between. The CDR3 bases are TGTGCCAGCACCCAAGGGGACATTACGCAGTATTTT. Protein: CASTQGDITQYF.